This T cell receptor beta chain was sequenced for a study of T cell changes during pregnancy in multiple sclerosis. Generated by immunoSEQ multiplex PCR, the TCRdb table keeps only in-frame clones and is missing some. This table holds under 40,000 clones, roughly 90% found once. This CDR3 is built from 16 residues. Germline CDR1 and CDR2: MGHRA and YSYEKL. V lost 0 bases and J lost 4, with 16 bases in between. The chain is built from TRBV4-1 and TRBJ2-7; D is unresolved. The TCR sequence derives from a female donor with multiple sclerosis, enrolled in a pregnancy study. The sample in question was CD8+ T cells from peripheral blood mononuclear cells, obtained after pregnancy. CDR3 nucleotides: TGCGCCAGCAGCCAAGAACCGGCAGGCGCCGTGTACGAGCAGTACTTC. The encoded protein is CASSQEPAGAVYEQYF.